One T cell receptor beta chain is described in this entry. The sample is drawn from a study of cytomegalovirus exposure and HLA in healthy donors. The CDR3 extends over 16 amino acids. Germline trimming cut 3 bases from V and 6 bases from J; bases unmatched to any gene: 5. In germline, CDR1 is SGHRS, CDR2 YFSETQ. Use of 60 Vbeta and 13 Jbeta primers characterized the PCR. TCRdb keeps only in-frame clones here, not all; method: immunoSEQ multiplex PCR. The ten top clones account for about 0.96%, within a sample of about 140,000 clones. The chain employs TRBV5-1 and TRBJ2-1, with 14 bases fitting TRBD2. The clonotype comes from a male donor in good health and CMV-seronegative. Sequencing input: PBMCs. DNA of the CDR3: TGCGCCAGCAGCTATTTAGGGACTAGCGGGAGCAATGAGCAGTTCTTC. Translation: CASSYLGTSGSNEQFF. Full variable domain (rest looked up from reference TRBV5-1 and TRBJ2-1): KAGVTQTPRYLIKTRGQQVTLSCSPISGHRSVSWYQQTPGQGLQFLFEYFSETQRNKGNFPGRFSGRQFSNSRSEMNVSTLELGDSALYLCASSYLGTSGSNEQFFGPGTRLTVL.